Sequencing of this T cell receptor beta chain was carried out in a study of blood T cells in healthy people across ages. Study-wide results and caveats: Strongly correlated with naive T cell percentage was TCR beta diversity.

Together with a sample-barcoded 5' primer, a J-beta primer mix was included in a second PCR lasting about 7 to 12 cycles. TCRdb processed the 5' RACE reads anew with MiXCR; each CDR3 protein has one entry. The data hold roughly 700,000 distinct CDR3 sequences, with around half observed a single time. Turning to this clonotype: What it binds is unknown.

Germline values: CDR1 MNHEY, CDR2 SVGEGT. The CDR3 consists of 18 residues. Germline trimming cut 5 bases from V and 2 bases from J; bases unmatched to any gene: 12. What was sequenced was blood. This sequence was found in a woman aged 55-69 years in good health. The chain joins TRBV6-2 or TRBV6-3 to TRBJ2-7; 13 nucleotides match TRBD2. The CDR3 DNA reads as TGTGCCAGCAGTCACCTCCCGACTAGCGGGAGGAAGCCCTACGAGCAGTACTTC. It specifies CASSHLPTSGRKPYEQYF.